One T cell receptor (beta chain) is described in this entry. Germline assignment: CDR1 MRHNA and CDR2 SNTAGT. The CDR3 is 16 amino acids. The V segment lost 6 bases and the J segment 4 bases; nucleotides outside the gene matches: 12. The source of the sample is a study of T cell responses to AZD1222 COVID-19 vaccine. The method was immunoSEQ multiplex PCR; TCRdb's version includes in-frame clones alone and lacks a portion of them. In the table there are about 180,000 clones, 90% to 95% of which are singletons. Specimen: peripheral blood, collected 28 days after the second AZD1222 dose. This receptor was taken from an adult who received the AZD1222 COVID-19 vaccine. V gene TRBV6-4 combines with J gene TRBJ2-1; 7 bases map to TRBD2. The CDR3 loop reads CASSEWRAGIYNEQFF. CDR3 nucleotide sequence: TGTGCCAGCAGCGAGTGGCGAGCGGGGATTTACAATGAGCAGTTCTTC.